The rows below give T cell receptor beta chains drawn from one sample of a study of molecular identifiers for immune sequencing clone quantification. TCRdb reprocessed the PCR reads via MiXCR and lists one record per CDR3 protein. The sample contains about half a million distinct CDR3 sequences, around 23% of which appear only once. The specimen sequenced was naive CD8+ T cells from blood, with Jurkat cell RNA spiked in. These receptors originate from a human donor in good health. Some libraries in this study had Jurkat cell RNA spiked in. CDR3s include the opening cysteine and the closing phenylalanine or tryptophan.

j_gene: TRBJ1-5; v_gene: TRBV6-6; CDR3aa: CASSYGPVDSNQPQHF
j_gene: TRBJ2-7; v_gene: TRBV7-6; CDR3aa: CASSLGPSGPYEQYF
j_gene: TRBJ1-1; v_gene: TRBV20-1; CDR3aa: CSAKELWGGENTEAFF
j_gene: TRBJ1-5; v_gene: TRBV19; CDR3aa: CASRADSVNQPQHF
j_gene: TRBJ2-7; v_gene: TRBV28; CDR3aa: CASSLIGRAAYEQYF
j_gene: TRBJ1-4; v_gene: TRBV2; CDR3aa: CASKPLFGTGGPNEKLFF
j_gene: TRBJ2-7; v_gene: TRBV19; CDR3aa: CASSIELRIYEQYF
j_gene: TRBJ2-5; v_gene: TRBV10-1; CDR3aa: CASSEGGSQETQYF
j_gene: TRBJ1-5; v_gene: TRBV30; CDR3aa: CAWSVRLNQPQHF
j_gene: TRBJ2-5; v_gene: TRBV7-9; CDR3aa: CASSLATFIVPIQETQYF
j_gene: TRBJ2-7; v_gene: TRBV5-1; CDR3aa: CASSLGLVAYEQYF
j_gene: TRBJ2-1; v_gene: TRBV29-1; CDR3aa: CSVDWGSDVVPYNEQFF
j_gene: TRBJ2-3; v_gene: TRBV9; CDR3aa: CASSYPGRGPDTQYF
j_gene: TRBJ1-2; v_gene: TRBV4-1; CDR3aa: CASSQGPMSYGYTF
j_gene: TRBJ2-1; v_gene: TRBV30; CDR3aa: CAWIRRNYNEQFF
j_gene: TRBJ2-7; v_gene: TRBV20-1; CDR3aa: CSARLAGGPEQYF
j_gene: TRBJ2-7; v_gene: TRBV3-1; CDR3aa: CASSPAGGGPYEQYF
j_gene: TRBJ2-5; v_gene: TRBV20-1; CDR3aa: CSASYPASGETQYF
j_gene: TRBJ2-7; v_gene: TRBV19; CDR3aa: CASSLRDFGGYEQYF
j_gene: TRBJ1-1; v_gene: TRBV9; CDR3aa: CASSAEGWAEAFF
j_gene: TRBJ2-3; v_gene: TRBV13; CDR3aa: CAIPGQITDTQYF
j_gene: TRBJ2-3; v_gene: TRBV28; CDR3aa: CASSLGSADTQYF
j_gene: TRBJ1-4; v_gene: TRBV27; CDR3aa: CASSSGYNEKLFF
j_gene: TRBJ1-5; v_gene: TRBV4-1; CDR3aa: CASSQHSQNQPQHF
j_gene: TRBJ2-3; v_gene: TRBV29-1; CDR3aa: CSVDGGSPSGPGADTQYF
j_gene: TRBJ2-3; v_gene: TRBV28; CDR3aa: CASSARQGASYTDTQYF
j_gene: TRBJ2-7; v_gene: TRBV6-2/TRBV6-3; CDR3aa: CASRTLPSGHLYEQYF
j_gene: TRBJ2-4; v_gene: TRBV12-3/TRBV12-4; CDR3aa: CASSFPGQGSDKNTQYF
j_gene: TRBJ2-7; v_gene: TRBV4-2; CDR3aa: CASSQDWPTSYEQYF
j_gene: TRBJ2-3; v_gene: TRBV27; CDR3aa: CASSLSAAGSDTQYF
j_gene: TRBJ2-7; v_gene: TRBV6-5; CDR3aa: CASSLSEDRGEQYF
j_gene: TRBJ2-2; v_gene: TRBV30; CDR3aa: CAWSAWDREDAGELFF
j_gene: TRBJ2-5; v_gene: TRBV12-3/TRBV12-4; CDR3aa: CASSLAGRAETQHF
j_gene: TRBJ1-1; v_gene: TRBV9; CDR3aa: CASSGGGPNTEAFF
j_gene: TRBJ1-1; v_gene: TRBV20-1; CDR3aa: CSASRHGQARTMNTEAFF
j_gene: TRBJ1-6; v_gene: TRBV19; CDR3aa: CASGTTAYNSPLHF
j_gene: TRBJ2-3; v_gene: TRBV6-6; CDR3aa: CASTLMDTQYF
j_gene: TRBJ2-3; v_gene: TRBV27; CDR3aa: CASTPTGTTSDTQYF
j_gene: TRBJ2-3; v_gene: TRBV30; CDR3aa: CAWSGQGTADTQYF
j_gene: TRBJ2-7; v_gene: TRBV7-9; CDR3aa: CASSPSRPTYEQYF
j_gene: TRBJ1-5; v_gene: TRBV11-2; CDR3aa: CASKQGARSNQPQHF
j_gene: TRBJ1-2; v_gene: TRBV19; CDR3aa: CASKAGAGYTF
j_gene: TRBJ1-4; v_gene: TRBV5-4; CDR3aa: CASSLAVNEKLFF
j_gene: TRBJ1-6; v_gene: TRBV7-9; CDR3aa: CASSSPRAGRAHF
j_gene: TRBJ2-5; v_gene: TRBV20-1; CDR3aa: CSARGEASGGSLRETQYF
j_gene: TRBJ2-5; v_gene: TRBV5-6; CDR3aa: CASSPEGRAGETQYF
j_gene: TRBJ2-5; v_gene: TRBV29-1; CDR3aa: CSVAGTTGAQYF
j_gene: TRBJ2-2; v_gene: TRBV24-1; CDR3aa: CATSDLIAGGTGELFF
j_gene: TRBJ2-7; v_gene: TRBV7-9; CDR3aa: CASSLARGDRAYEQYF
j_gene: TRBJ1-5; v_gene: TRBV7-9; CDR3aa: CASSLGSRAGQPQHF
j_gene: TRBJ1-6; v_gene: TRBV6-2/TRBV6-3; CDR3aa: CASSYGGFRSPLHF
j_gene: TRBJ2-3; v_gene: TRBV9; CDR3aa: CASSSDGDTITDTQYF
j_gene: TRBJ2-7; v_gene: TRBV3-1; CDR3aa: CASSRDRLLTYEQYF
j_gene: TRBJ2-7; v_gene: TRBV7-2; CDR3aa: CASSTGLAEYEQYF
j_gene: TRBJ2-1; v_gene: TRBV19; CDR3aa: CASRDRPNNEQFF
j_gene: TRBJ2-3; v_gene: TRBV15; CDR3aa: CATSRGREDTQYF
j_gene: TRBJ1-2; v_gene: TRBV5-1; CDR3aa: CASSEGREIYGYAF